This T cell receptor (beta chain) comes out of a study of blood T cell repertoires in COVID-19. Germline V gene lookup returns CDR1 SNHLY and CDR2 FYNNEI. The CDR3 is made up of 16 amino acids. J lost 2 bases, V lost 7 bases, and 12 bases had no gene match. Participant age was roughly 18 to 95 years, and participants resided in 20 to 30 US areas. Libraries were prepared by immunoSEQ multiplex PCR; TCRdb keeps only in-frame clonotypes and omits some of them. The data hold 150,000 or so clones, with approximately 80% observed a single time. The TCR originated in a woman aged 45-65 years who had recovered from COVID-19. The sample consisted of PBMCs or T cells enriched from blood (not recorded which). The chain uses TRBV2 and TRBJ2-5; TRBD2 agrees at 8 bases. CDR3 bases: TGTGCCAGCATCCGCGGGGGGAGCGGCTTACAAGAGACCCAGTACTTC. Its translation is CASIRGGSGLQETQYF.